These T cell receptor beta chains were read from a single sample in a study of CD8 T cells in ankylosing spondylitis. Each CDR3 protein gets one entry after TCRdb re-called the 5' RACE reads with MiXCR. The sample holds roughly 230,000 distinct CDR3 sequences; about 11% are singletons and the top ten take 2.5% to 3%. The material sequenced was blood, either unsorted or a sorted T cell fraction (not recorded which). These TCRs come from a male donor with ankylosing spondylitis or in good health (not recorded which). The CDR3 runs from the conserved cysteine through the conserved F or W. Where a row states a size, it is once, few, many or the class of an expanded clone; other rows omit it.

j_call v_call clone_size cdr3_length cdr3_aa
TRBJ2-7 TRBV6-1 NA 17 CASSEEVGGGWGYEQYF
TRBJ2-2 TRBV5-1 NA 15 CASSSAGLHDGELFF
TRBJ1-1 TRBV30 many 15 CAWSVLGSLNTEAFF
TRBJ2-5 TRBV5-1 many 14 CASSDGTVYETQYF
TRBJ1-5 TRBV12-3/TRBV12-4 many 14 CASSLGQSLAPQHF
TRBJ2-1 TRBV12-3/TRBV12-4 many 14 CASKVLAGVDEQFF
TRBJ2-4 TRBV6-5 many 17 CASSSSGTVIAKNIQYF
TRBJ1-1 TRBV20-1 many 15 CSATGAGGMNTEAFF
TRBJ2-7 TRBV5-1 few 14 CASSREGQGNEQYF
TRBJ1-5 TRBV27 many 15 CASSLEGYSNQPQHF